The next 4 T cell receptor beta chains were all read from a single sample in a study of beta chain features in type 1 diabetes. Reverse transcription of all isolated RNA meant that expressed TCRB transcripts were sequenced. The method was immunoSEQ multiplex PCR; TCRdb's version includes in-frame clones alone and lacks a portion of them. The data hold 300,000 to 350,000 clones, with roughly 8% observed a single time. What was sequenced was central memory CD4+ T cells from blood. The origin of the receptors is a woman in her late teens or twenties in good health.

Comment on this clone: A much larger clone is a single base away; this may be a read error. Different DNA sequences within this sample yield the same CDR3. This chain's CDR3 is CASSMEGQGTYEQYF. The CDR3, as DNA: TGTGCCAGTAGTATGGAGGGACAGGGTACCTACGAGCAGTACTTC. The chain recombines TRBV19 with TRBJ2-7, with TRBD1 matching 9 bases. This CDR3 comprises 15 residues. Trimming removed 3 bases from V and 2 bases from J; junction bases left unmatched: 5. Germline values: CDR1 LNHDA, CDR2 SQIVND (reference sequence).

This clone has just a few counts. V and J are TRBV5-4 and TRBJ1-2, with 7 bases identical to TRBD1. The germline gives CDR1 SGHNT, CDR2 YYREEE (reference sequence). Trimming removed 2 bases from V and 4 bases from J; junction bases left unmatched: 8. The CDR3 totals 15 residues. DNA of the CDR3: TGTGCCAGCAGCTTCATGGACCGGGACAGCTATGGCTACACCTTC. This translates into CASSFMDRDSYGYTF.

The chain employs TRBV9 and TRBJ2-5; D remains unclear. Trimming shortened V by 0 bases and J by 2 bases, and 11 bases separated the two germline ends. CDR1 SGDLS and CDR2 YYNGEE come from the germline V gene. This CDR3 is 15 amino acids long. The CDR3 loop is CASSVGSPLQETQYF. In DNA form, the CDR3 reads TGTGCCAGCAGCGTAGGGTCACCTCTGCAAGAGACCCAGTACTTC.

In nucleotides, the CDR3 is TGTGCCAGCAGCCAAGATAACGGGGAAAAACTGTTTTTT. It specifies CASSQDNGEKLFF. This chain connects TRBV4-2 to TRBJ1-4; no clear D gene. In germline, CDR1 is LGHNA, CDR2 YNFKEQ. CDR3 length: 13 amino acids. V was clipped by 0 bases and J by 8 bases, with 7 bases between them.